One and the same sample provided the 24 T cell receptor beta chains below, sequenced in a study of T cell responses to AZD1222 COVID-19 vaccine. Produced via immunoSEQ multiplex PCR; TCRdb's table is partial and in-frame only. The table has around 100,000 clones, around 90% seen once; the top ten hold approximately 1.7%. Source: peripheral blood, taken on day 0 of AZD1222 vaccination. The origin of the receptors is an adult in good health.

The chain links TRBV5-5 to TRBJ1-1; TRBD1 might be the D (6 bases). CDR1 is SGHKS, CDR2 YYEKEE, per germline (reference sequence). CDR3 length: 15 residues. V was cut by 4 bases and J by 5 bases, with 18 bases left in between. The DNA for the CDR3 is TGTGCCAGCAGCGTTCCTTACAGCACAGGGACTGAAGCTTTCTTT. Translation: CASSVPYSTGTEAFF.

This clone came up once. The chain uses TRBV5-6 and TRBJ2-7, with unresolved D. Germline CDR1 and CDR2: SGHDT and YYEEEE. Trimming cost V 3 bases and J 2 bases, with 18 bases left between them. This CDR3 region has 16 residues. The CDR3 loop is CASSSLTGPPPYEQYF. The CDR3 nucleotides are TGTGCCAGCAGCTCCCTTACCGGGCCCCCCCCCTACGAGCAGTACTTC.

The V call is TRBV7-8, the J call TRBJ1-1; no clear D. Germline CDR1 reads SGHVS; CDR2 reads FQNEAQ. The CDR3 contains 13 residues. V lost 2 bases and J 0 bases, leaving 4 bases between the germline ends. DNA of the CDR3: TGTGCCAGCAGCTTATCGTTGAACACTGAAGCTTTCTTT. This gives the protein CASSLSLNTEAFF.

V gene TRBV28 combines with J gene TRBJ2-1, with D possibly matching TRBD1 (6 bases). Trimming shortened V by 6 bases and J by 3 bases, and 15 bases separated the two germline ends. Germline V lookup: CDR1 MDHEN, CDR2 SYDVKM. The CDR3 covers 15 residues. CDR3 in amino acids: CASRSQGHGYNEQFF. The CDR3 region has the DNA TGTGCCAGCAGGTCACAGGGCCACGGCTACAATGAGCAGTTCTTC.

The V call is TRBV10-3, the J call TRBJ1-1; TRBD1 is a possible D gene (6 bases). V lost 3 bases, J lost 4 bases, and 12 bases lay in between. Looked up from germline, CDR1 is ENHRY and CDR2 is SYGVKD. The CDR3 sequence is 14 residues long. CDR3 DNA sequence: TGTGCCATCAGTGATGTGCAGGGGCGCACTGAAGCTTTCTTT. This translates into CAISDVQGRTEAFF.

The chain is built from TRBV7-8 and TRBJ1-1; unclear D gene. V was trimmed by 1 base and J by 0 bases, leaving 9 bases between them. This CDR3 contains 15 residues. Per the germline V gene, CDR1 is SGHVS and CDR2 is FQNEAQ. In DNA form, the CDR3 reads TGTGCCAGCAGCTTAGTGGGCCTACTGAACACTGAAGCTTTCTTT. Amino acid sequence: CASSLVGLLNTEAFF.

The chain has TRBV7-2 and TRBJ2-1; D is perhaps TRBD2 (6 bases). The CDR3 runs to 13 residues. CDR1 SGHTA and CDR2 FQGNSA come from the germline V gene. V was trimmed by 1 base and J by 11 bases, leaving 12 bases between them. Here the CDR3 reads CASSLGVLAQQFF. CDR3 in DNA: TGTGCCAGCAGCTTAGGGGTGCTAGCGCAGCAGTTCTTC.

On this clone: Additional DNA sequences in this sample encode the identical CDR3. The genes are TRBV18 and TRBJ1-3; D not certain. Trimming took off 3 bases at V and 0 bases at J, with 6 bases between the two ends. The CDR3 consists of 14 residues. Looked up from germline, CDR1 is KGHSH and CDR2 is LQKENI. The CDR3 DNA is TGTGCCAGCTCACCGGGTAGCTCTGGAAACACCATATATTTT. Encoded protein: CASSPGSSGNTIYF. Looking up the rest from reference TRBV18 and TRBJ1-3 gives the full variable domain: NAGVMQNPRHLVRRRGQEARLRCSPMKGHSHVYWYRQLPEEGLKFMVYLQKENIIDESGMPKERFSAEFPKEGPSILRIQQVVRGDSAAYFCASSPGSSGNTIYFGEGSWLTVV.

The rearrangement links TRBV19 to TRBJ2-7, with D maybe TRBD2 (5 bases). Germline V CDR1 and CDR2: LNHDA, SQIVND (reference sequence). Trimming removed 7 bases from V and 0 bases from J, with 10 bases in between. The CDR3 totals 13 residues. CDR3 in DNA: TGTGCCAGTAACGTCCGGGACTCCTACGAGCAGTACTTC. This codes for CASNVRDSYEQYF.

The chain carries TRBV11-2 and TRBJ2-2, with D hard to call. V lost 5 bases and J 5 bases, leaving 15 bases between the germline ends. Germline V gene lookup returns CDR1 SGHAT and CDR2 FQNNGV. The CDR3 totals 15 residues. Here the CDR3 DNA reads TGTGCCAGCAGCCCCCCATCCGGCTGGACCGGGGAGCTGTTTTTT. Translated, it gives CASSPPSGWTGELFF.

The J gene is TRBJ1-4, the V gene TRBV5-1; 9 positions match TRBD1. The ends lost 1 base at V and 7 bases at J; junction bases unmatched: 5. In germline, CDR1 is SGHRS, CDR2 YFSETQ. The length of the CDR3 is 15 residues. The CDR3 DNA is TGCGCCAGCAGCTTGTCAGGACAGGGGACTGAAAAACTGTTTTTT. This gives the protein CASSLSGQGTEKLFF.

About this clone: Other nucleotide sequences in the sample specify the same CDR3. This rearrangement joins TRBV14 to TRBJ1-5; no clear D gene. The germline CDR1 and CDR2 sequences are SGHDN and FVKESK. With 1 base removed from V and 3 bases from J, the gap between germline ends came to 4 bases. This CDR3 has 13 residues. The CDR3 DNA reads as TGTGCCAGCAGCCAAGGGCTCAATCAGCCCCAGCATTTT. This gives the protein CASSQGLNQPQHF.

The rearrangement uses TRBV5-6 and TRBJ2-7, with 7 bases aligning to TRBD2. The CDR3 loop spans 17 amino acids. The V segment lost 5 bases and the J segment 2 bases; nucleotides outside the gene matches: 16. Germline lookup yields CDR1 SGHDT and CDR2 YYEEEE. The CDR3 region has the DNA TGTGCCAGCAGTAAGGCCCCGGGACTACTTCGTACCTACGAGCAGTACTTC. Translation gives CASSKAPGLLRTYEQYF.

The rearrangement joins TRBV6-5 to TRBJ2-2; TRBD2 might be the D (7 bases). The CDR3 contains 15 residues. Germline V gene data show CDR1 as MNHEY and CDR2 as SVGAGI. V was shortened by 6 bases and J by 6 bases, with 17 bases between the two germline ends. CDR3 sequence (DNA): TGTGCCAGCAGACGTAAGGGGGAGGGCTCCGGGGAGCTGTTTTTT. Encoded protein: CASRRKGEGSGELFF.

The rearrangement uses TRBV11-1 and TRBJ1-1; D remains ambiguous. The CDR3 runs 13 residues. Germline CDR1 is SGHAT and CDR2 is FQDESV (reference sequence). Trimming removed 5 bases at V and 1 base at J, with 8 bases between. This chain's CDR3 is CASSLKRNTEAFF. The CDR3 DNA sequence: TGTGCCAGCAGCCTTAAGAGGAACACTGAAGCTTTCTTT.

The chain joins TRBV6-5 to TRBJ1-1; D unresolved. The germline V gene encodes CDR1 MNHEY and CDR2 SVGAGI. The V end lost 0 bases, the J end lost 6 bases, and 8 bases lay between the germline ends. The CDR3 spans 13 residues. The chain's CDR3 is CASSYSQTSEAFF. The CDR3 bases are TGTGCCAGCAGTTACTCGCAGACGTCTGAAGCTTTCTTT.

The rearrangement links TRBV20-1 to TRBJ1-1; D call uncertain. Germline V lookup: CDR1 DFQATT, CDR2 SNEGSKA (reference sequence). V lost 3 bases and J lost 1, with 12 bases in between. This CDR3 has 14 residues. The CDR3, as DNA: TGCAGTGCTAGTACGGGAGGTGGGAACACTGAAGCTTTCTTT. Translating gives CSASTGGGNTEAFF.

CDR3 protein: CASSFTPGQNYEQYF. CDR3 nucleotide sequence: TGTGCCAGCAGCTTCACGCCGGGACAAAACTACGAGCAGTACTTC. This chain uses TRBV5-5 with TRBJ2-7, with D possibly matching TRBD1 (6 bases). Trimming stripped 2 bases from V and 3 bases from J, with 15 bases between. The CDR3 covers 15 residues. Germline CDR1 SGHKS, CDR2 YYEKEE (reference sequence).

The J gene is TRBJ1-5, the V gene TRBV12-5; a weak D match, TRBD1 (6 bases). The V and J ends lost 3 bases and 7 bases respectively, with 10 bases between them. Germline CDR1 LGHNT, CDR2 FRNRAP. The CDR3 contains 13 residues. CDR3 sequence reads: CASGFGGGQPQHF. For the CDR3, the DNA is TGTGCTAGTGGTTTCGGGGGGGGCCAGCCCCAGCATTTT.

The chain combines TRBV28 with TRBJ2-7; D not certain. The ends were cut back, 5 bases at V and 4 bases at J, with 15 bases in the middle. Germline V CDR1 and CDR2: MDHEN, SYDVKM. This CDR3 is built from 14 residues. The CDR3, as DNA: TGTGCCAGCAGTGAATGGACGTCCCGATACGAGCAGTACTTC. The encoded protein is CASSEWTSRYEQYF.

This clone was seen only once. The chain carries TRBV9 and TRBJ2-1; D ambiguous. V was trimmed by 0 bases and J by 1 base, leaving 8 bases between them. Per germline, CDR1 SGDLS and CDR2 YYNGEE. The CDR3 spans 15 residues. This CDR3 reads CASSVVPASYNEQFF. The DNA of the CDR3 is TGTGCCAGCAGCGTAGTACCGGCGTCCTACAATGAGCAGTTCTTC. The complete variable domain, with remaining parts taken from reference TRBV9 and TRBJ2-1, reads DSGVTQTPKHLITATGQRVTLRCSPRSGDLSVYWYQQSLDQGLQFLIQYYNGEERAKGNILERFSAQQFPDLHSELNLSSLELGDSALYFCASSVVPASYNEQFFGPGTRLTVL.

This clone was counted once. This chain joins TRBV4-1 and TRBJ2-5; D not resolved. The germline gives CDR1 MGHRA, CDR2 YSYEKL. The CDR3 consists of 15 residues. V gave up 2 bases and J gave up 4 bases, with 14 bases separating them. The CDR3 protein is CASSQKAYIPETQYF. The CDR3 region has the DNA TGCGCCAGCAGCCAAAAGGCCTATATCCCAGAGACCCAGTACTTC.

The chain employs TRBV19 and TRBJ2-7, with 12 bases that match TRBD2. Germline V gives CDR1 LNHDA, CDR2 SQIVND (reference sequence). V shed 5 bases and J 4 bases; nucleotides not matched to a gene: 6. The CDR3 runs 15 residues. CDR3 nucleotides: TGTGCCAGTAGTCGGCTAGCGGGAGGGTTATACGAGCAGTACTTC. Translation: CASSRLAGGLYEQYF.

The gene calls are TRBV7-2 and TRBJ1-2; D unclear. Trimming shortened V by 0 bases and J by 2 bases, and 13 bases separated the two germline ends. CDR1 and CDR2 (germline): SGHTA, FQGNSA. CDR3 length: 16 amino acids. CDR3 bases: TGTGCCAGCAGCTTAGCGGTGGAGCGATCCAACTATGGCTACACCTTC. This translates into CASSLAVERSNYGYTF. The full variable domain, rest sourced from reference TRBV7-2 and TRBJ1-2, is GAGVSQSPSNKVTEKGKDVELRCDPISGHTALYWYRQSLGQGLEFLIYFQGNSAPDKSGLPSDRFSAERTGGSVSTLTIQRTQQEDSAVYLCASSLAVERSNYGYTFGSGTRLTVV.